These T cell receptor beta chains were read from a single sample in a study of response to subunit inactivated influenza vaccine. TCRdb passed the RT-PCR reads through MiXCR, listing each CDR3 protein once. The profile shows a few hundred thousand distinct CDR3 sequences, roughly 9.7% of them singletons. The sample consisted of PBMCs from blood, taken about 40 days after vaccination. The receptor set was obtained from a man between 45 and 60 years old who received an inactivated influenza vaccine. CDR3s include the opening cysteine and the closing phenylalanine or tryptophan. A D gene is named only where the DNA matches it firmly. Rows give clone size only sometimes, using once, few, many, or a class for an expanded clone.

d_call | clone_size | j_call | v_call | cdr3_aa | cdr3_nt
- | many | TRBJ2-3 | TRBV29-1 | CSAGEGAADTQYF | TGCAGCGCTGGGGAGGGGGCAGCAGATACGCAGTATTTT
TRBD2 | - | TRBJ2-1 | TRBV6-1 | CASSRWVAGGHNEQFF | TGTGCCAGCAGCCGCTGGGTAGCGGGGGGGCACAATGAGCAGTTCTTC
- | many | TRBJ2-5 | TRBV6-5 | CASSYASHPETQYF | TGTGCCAGCAGTTACGCGAGTCATCCAGAGACCCAGTACTTC
- | few | TRBJ2-7 | TRBV13 | CATRTGAYEQYF | TGTGCCACGCGGACGGGAGCCTACGAGCAGTACTTC
TRBD1 | - | TRBJ2-6 | TRBV5-1 | CASSLGDRSSGANVLTF | TGCGCCAGCAGCTTGGGGGACAGGAGCTCTGGGGCCAACGTCCTGACTTTC
TRBD1 | few | TRBJ2-1 | TRBV7-2 | CASTFWTGGGNEQFF | TGTGCCAGCACGTTCTGGACAGGGGGGGGCAATGAGCAGTTCTTC
- | many | TRBJ1-5 | TRBV5-1 | CASSRDGNQPQHF | TGCGCCAGCAGCCGGGACGGCAATCAGCCCCAGCATTTT
- | many | TRBJ2-7 | TRBV7-9 | CASSLSGNYEQYF | TGTGCCAGCAGCTTAAGCGGTAACTACGAGCAGTACTTC
- | - | TRBJ2-1 | TRBV28 | CASSLPGIGSYNEQFF | TGTGCCAGCAGTTTACCAGGGATCGGGTCCTACAATGAGCAGTTCTTC
- | many | TRBJ2-2 | TRBV4-1 | CASSQGGANTGELFF | TGCGCCAGCAGCCAAGGGGGAGCGAACACCGGGGAGCTGTTTTTT
TRBD2 | few | TRBJ2-5 | TRBV18 | CASSRTREETQYF | TGTGCCAGCTCACGGACTAGGGAAGAGACCCAGTACTTC
- | - | TRBJ2-1 | TRBV11-2 | CASSLQPRNEQFF | TGTGCCAGCAGCTTACAGCCTAGGAATGAGCAGTTCTTC
- | - | TRBJ1-4 | TRBV6-1 | CASSPRSLGEKLFF | TGTGCCAGCAGTCCCAGGTCCCTCGGGGAAAAACTGTTTTTT
- | few | TRBJ2-6 | TRBV6-5 | CASSYYTNSGANVLTF | TGTGCCAGCAGTTACTACACCAACTCTGGGGCCAACGTCCTGACTTTC
- | - | TRBJ2-7 | TRBV7-9 | CASSLLGQGGYEQYF | TGTGCCAGCAGCTTATTAGGACAGGGAGGGTACGAGCAGTACTTC
- | - | TRBJ2-2 | TRBV9 | CASRGTAEKNTGELFF | TGTGCCAGCAGGGGGACCGCTGAGAAGAACACCGGGGAGCTGTTTTTT
- | few | TRBJ2-1 | TRBV12-3/TRBV12-4 | CASSASTMKQFF | TGTGCCAGCAGCGCCAGTACAATGAAGCAGTTCTTC
- | few | TRBJ1-2 | TRBV20-1 | CSARDRYVYTF | TGCAGTGCTAGAGACAGATACGTCTACACCTTC
TRBD1 | - | TRBJ2-7 | TRBV6-2/TRBV6-3 | CASSLLLPGQGAHFSFYEQYF | TGTGCCAGCAGTCTACTACTACCGGGACAGGGGGCTCATTTCTCCTTCTACGAGCAGTACTTC
- | few | TRBJ2-1 | TRBV15 | CATSRDLARYNEQFF | TGTGCCACCAGCAGAGATCTAGCCAGATACAATGAGCAGTTCTTC
- | few | TRBJ2-3 | TRBV15 | CATSLPQALTDTQYF | TGTGCCACCAGCCTTCCTCAGGCGCTCACAGATACGCAGTATTTT
TRBD2 | few | TRBJ2-1 | TRBV7-2 | CASSLALLTSGNVNNEQFF | TGTGCCAGCAGCTTAGCGCTACTAACTAGCGGGAACGTTAACAATGAGCAGTTCTTC
- | - | TRBJ2-3 | TRBV29-1 | CSLLKGGSTDTQYF | TGCAGCCTCCTCAAGGGCGGGAGCACAGATACGCAGTATTTT
TRBD2 | - | TRBJ2-5 | TRBV11-2 | CASSLVFGGGAVETQYF | TGTGCCAGCAGCTTAGTTTTCGGCGGGGGGGCCGTGGAGACCCAGTACTTC
- | - | TRBJ2-7 | TRBV5-5 | CASSLGEGLTYEQYF | TGTGCCAGCAGCTTGGGGGAAGGGCTCACCTACGAGCAGTACTTC
TRBD2 | - | TRBJ2-4 | TRBV20-1 | CSASPGLAGVGIQYF | TGCAGTGCTAGCCCCGGACTAGCGGGAGTCGGAATTCAGTACTTC
TRBD1 | few | TRBJ1-5 | TRBV7-8 | CASSLMQGANQPQHF | TGTGCCAGCAGCTTAATGCAGGGGGCCAATCAGCCCCAGCATTTT
- | - | TRBJ2-2 | TRBV2 | CAARSGGELFF | TGTGCCGCCCGGAGTGGCGGGGAGCTGTTTTTT
TRBD2 | few | TRBJ2-1 | TRBV28 | CASSLRAGAAYNEQFF | TGTGCCAGCAGTTTAAGGGCGGGAGCCGCCTACAATGAGCAGTTCTTC
TRBD2 | few | TRBJ2-3 | TRBV7-2 | CASSLAGGHTDTQYF | TGTGCCAGCAGCCTAGCGGGGGGTCACACAGATACGCAGTATTTT
- | few | TRBJ2-1 | TRBV14 | CASSQGRNLFNEQFF | TGTGCCAGCAGCCAAGGGAGGAACCTCTTCAATGAGCAGTTCTTC
TRBD1 | few | TRBJ1-2 | TRBV27 | CASSYVPGQGSTF | TGTGCCAGCAGTTACGTCCCGGGACAGGGTTCCACCTTC
- | - | TRBJ2-7 | TRBV5-1 | CASSLYGLGDEQYF | TGCGCCAGCAGCTTATACGGGTTAGGGGACGAGCAGTACTTC
TRBD1 | many | TRBJ2-7 | TRBV29-1 | CSVTDRGPYEQYF | TGCAGCGTGACGGACAGGGGACCCTACGAGCAGTACTTC
TRBD2 | - | TRBJ2-7 | TRBV6-5 | CASSWGSGGFEQYF | TGTGCCAGCAGTTGGGGTAGCGGGGGTTTCGAGCAGTACTTC
TRBD1 | - | TRBJ1-1 | TRBV5-8 | CASSPTRQGNTEAFF | TGTGCCAGCAGCCCAACCAGACAGGGGAACACTGAAGCTTTCTTT
- | - | TRBJ2-1 | TRBV24-1 | CATSDRSGTPYNEQFF | TGTGCCACCAGTGATCGCTCCGGGACCCCCTACAATGAGCAGTTCTTC
- | - | TRBJ1-4 | TRBV6-5 | CASSYRRGEKLFF | TGTGCCAGCAGTTACCGAAGGGGCGAAAAACTGTTTTTT
- | - | TRBJ2-3 | TRBV18 | CASSPPPTADTQYF | TGTGCCAGCTCACCCCCCCCGACGGCAGATACGCAGTATTTT
- | many | TRBJ1-1 | TRBV12-3/TRBV12-4 | CASSLWGRGTEAFF | TGTGCCAGCAGTTTGTGGGGCCGGGGCACTGAAGCTTTCTTT
TRBD2 | - | TRBJ2-7 | TRBV6-1 | CASSAAGSSYEQYF | TGTGCCAGCAGCGCAGCGGGGAGCTCCTACGAGCAGTACTTC
- | - | TRBJ2-7 | TRBV6-5 | CASSHDSYEQYF | TGTGCCAGCAGCCACGACAGCTACGAGCAGTACTTC
- | few | TRBJ1-5 | TRBV9 | CASSVGQSSNQPQHF | TGTGCCAGCAGCGTAGGGCAGAGTAGCAATCAGCCCCAGCATTTT
- | - | TRBJ2-1 | TRBV30 | CAWSVIRGEQFF | TGTGCCTGGAGTGTGATTCGGGGTGAGCAGTTCTTC
- | few | TRBJ1-2 | TRBV5-1 | CASRLAGSYGYTF | TGCGCCAGCAGGCTAGCCGGAAGCTATGGCTACACCTTC
- | few | TRBJ2-5 | TRBV4-2 | CASSQDWRGGRETQYF | TGTGCCAGCAGCCAAGATTGGAGGGGTGGTCGGGAGACCCAGTACTTC
TRBD2 | many | TRBJ2-7 | TRBV29-1 | CSVGGLAGAYEQYF | TGCAGCGTTGGAGGACTAGCGGGAGCGTATGAGCAGTACTTC
- | - | TRBJ2-1 | TRBV29-1 | CSVRGTAESYNEQIF | TGCAGCGTAAGAGGGACGGCGGAAAGTTACAATGAGCAGATCTTC
- | - | TRBJ2-1 | TRBV20-1 | CSARADTGRASYNEQFF | TGCAGTGCTAGAGCTGACACGGGCAGAGCATCCTACAATGAGCAGTTCTTC
- | - | TRBJ2-2 | TRBV6-1 | CASSENRAGELFF | TGTGCCAGCAGTGAAAACAGGGCCGGGGAGCTGTTTTTT